Below are 30 T cell receptor beta chains sequenced from a single sample in a study of CD8 T cells in Susac syndrome. Random hexamers were used to reverse transcribe the RNA input (about 0.45 to 1 ug). From the immunoSEQ multiplex PCR reads, TCRdb called clonotypes with MiXCR, one entry per CDR3 protein. The sample lists around 230,000 distinct CDR3 sequences, 95% occurring once. Specimen: CD4+ T cells from PBMCs. These receptors were collected from a human donor with multiple sclerosis.

The rearrangement links TRBV3-1 to TRBJ2-5, with a tentative D call TRBD2 (6 bases). Germline CDR1 LGHDT, CDR2 YNNKEL (reference sequence). The CDR3 runs to 13 residues. Trimming took off 3 bases at V and 10 bases at J, with 15 bases between the two ends. CDR3 DNA: TGTGCCAGCAGCCATCAGGGACTCCTGGGCCAGTACTTC. Its translation is CASSHQGLLGQYF.

This rearrangement joins TRBV30 to TRBJ1-2; D unclear. CDR3 length: 12 amino acids. Trimming left V 0 bases short and J 8 bases short, with 10 bases between. From germline, CDR1 is GTSNPN and CDR2 SVGIG (reference sequence). The CDR3 bases are TGTGCCTGGAGTGTTCAACACCCAGGCTACACCTTC. Protein product: CAWSVQHPGYTF. Combining the CDR3 with reference TRBV30 and TRBJ1-2 gives the whole variable domain SQTIHQWPATLVQPVGSPLSLECTVEGTSNPNLYWYRQAAGRGLQLLFYSVGIGQISSEVPQNLSASRPQDRQFILSSKKLLLSDSGFYLCAWSVQHPGYTFGSGTRLTVV.

The rearrangement uses TRBV20-1 and TRBJ2-5; 10 bases agree with TRBD1. Per germline, CDR1 DFQATT and CDR2 SNEGSKA (reference sequence). CDR3 length: 15 amino acids. Germline trimming cut 6 bases from V and 4 bases from J; bases unmatched to any gene: 11. The CDR3 protein is CSAQPGQGMGETQYF. CDR3 bases: TGCAGTGCGCAACCGGGACAGGGGATGGGAGAGACCCAGTACTTC.

The J gene is TRBJ2-2, the V gene TRBV27; D possibly corresponds to TRBD2 (6 bases). Germline CDR1 and CDR2: MNHEY and SMNVEV (reference sequence). CDR3 length equals 17 residues. Trimming left V 2 bases short and J 1 base short, with 14 bases between. CDR3 sequence (DNA): TGTGCCAGCAGTTTAATCACTACGCGGGGGAACACCGGGGAGCTGTTTTTT. Protein sequence: CASSLITTRGNTGELFF.

The chain combines TRBV12-3 or TRBV12-4 with TRBJ2-1; TRBD2 is a possible D gene (6 bases). The CDR3 extends over 12 amino acids. V lost 5 bases, J lost 9 bases, and 11 bases lay in between. CDR3 sequence reads: CASSPLGGEQFF. The CDR3 bases are TGTGCCAGCAGTCCCCTCGGGGGTGAGCAGTTCTTC.

CDR3 bases: TGTGCCAGCAGCCGCGGAGGATTCGGCTACAATGAGCAGTTCTTC. Translated: CASSRGGFGYNEQFF. V usage is TRBV7-9 and J usage is TRBJ2-1, with D perhaps TRBD2 (5 bases). The germline V and J ends were trimmed by 5 bases and 3 bases, with 14 bases remaining between them. The CDR3 covers 15 residues. The germline V gene has CDR1 SEHNR and CDR2 FQNEAQ (reference sequence).

The chain has TRBV18 and TRBJ2-7; the D is unclear. The V gene lost 6 bases and the J gene lost 2 bases, with 5 bases spanning the gap. CDR1 and CDR2 (germline): KGHSH, LQKENI. This CDR3 is built from 11 residues. The CDR3 DNA sequence: TGTGCCAGCTCTGAGCCCTACGAGCAGTACTTC. It encodes CASSEPYEQYF.

The chain carries TRBV6-5 and TRBJ1-2; possibly TRBD1 for D (6 bases). The germline V gene has CDR1 MNHEY and CDR2 SVGAGI. V dropped 10 bases and J dropped 7 bases, with 25 bases sitting between them. This CDR3 contains 15 residues. The CDR3 coding sequence is TGTGCCATAAGAGACGGGACACAAGAAAGTAGTGGCTACACCTTC. This gives the protein CAIRDGTQESSGYTF.

The chain has TRBV3-1 and TRBJ1-2, with D unresolved. CDR1 and CDR2 from the germline V gene are LGHDT and YNNKEL (reference sequence). Trimming left V 0 bases short and J 4 bases short, with 12 bases between. This CDR3 region has 15 residues. This CDR3 is CASSQDLAERYGYTF. DNA of the CDR3: TGTGCCAGCAGCCAAGATCTGGCGGAACGCTATGGCTACACCTTC.

The chain combines TRBV29-1 with TRBJ2-1; 9 nucleotides agree with TRBD1. After removal of 7 bases from V and 9 bases from J, the junction contained 13 bases not matched to a gene. The CDR3 spans 14 residues. Germline CDR1 reads SQVTM; CDR2 reads ANQGSEA. The DNA for the CDR3 is TGCAGCGCGGGACAGGGAAGCCGTGTGGGTGAGCAGTTCTTC. As protein: CSAGQGSRVGEQFF.

V and J are TRBV6-5 and TRBJ2-1, with D possibly being TRBD1 (5 bases). V was trimmed by 4 bases and J by 4 bases, leaving 14 bases between them. This CDR3 has 15 amino acids. CDR1 is MNHEY and CDR2 is SVGAGI in the germline V gene. CDR3 DNA sequence: TGTGCCAGCAGTTTGGCCGCGACAGTGTACAATGAGCAGTTCTTC. Translating gives CASSLAATVYNEQFF.

CDR3 in DNA: TGCGCCAGCAGCCGACTAGCGGGGGGCGAAAAACAGTATTTT. It translates to CASSRLAGGEKQYF. V is TRBV4-1 and J is TRBJ2-3, with 13 bases aligning to TRBD2. The CDR3 contains 14 residues. Germline V lookup: CDR1 MGHRA, CDR2 YSYEKL. Unmatched junction bases numbered 7, after V lost 4 bases and J lost 12 bases.

This sequence joins TRBV20-1 and TRBJ2-5, with TRBD1 matching 8 bases. This CDR3 has 15 residues. Germline trimming cut 7 bases from V and 4 bases from J; bases unmatched to any gene: 14. The germline CDR1 and CDR2 sequences are DFQATT and SNEGSKA (reference sequence). The CDR3 region has the DNA TGCAGTGGGAGACGTCAGGGGGCAGGGACAGAGACCCAGTACTTC. Its translation is CSGRRQGAGTETQYF.

J is TRBJ1-2 and V is TRBV29-1; 8 nucleotides line up with TRBD1. The germline gives CDR1 SQVTM, CDR2 ANQGSEA. Trimming took 2 bases from V and 7 from J; bases not matched to a gene: 15. CDR3 length: 16 residues. The CDR3 region has the DNA TGCAGCGTTGAATGGACTAGAGGCAGGGGGCTAACTGGCTACACCTTC. As protein: CSVEWTRGRGLTGYTF.

This rearrangement joins TRBV6-5 to TRBJ2-4; possibly TRBD2 for D (6 bases). Germline values: CDR1 MNHEY, CDR2 SVGAGI. The V end lost 5 bases, the J end lost 6 bases, and 17 bases lay between the germline ends. This CDR3 contains 15 residues. CDR3 region: CASSTDLGGANIQYF. The CDR3 DNA is TGTGCCAGCAGTACGGACCTAGGAGGGGCAAACATTCAGTACTTC.

The J gene is TRBJ2-7, the V gene TRBV6-5; D is undetermined. The V end was cut by 5 bases, the J end by 6 bases, with 2 bases between. The CDR3 loop spans 9 amino acids. Germline-derived CDR1 and CDR2 are MNHEY and SVGAGI. In DNA, the CDR3 is TGTGCCAGCAGTACCGAGCAGTACTTC. This gives the protein CASSTEQYF.

The chain recombines TRBV20-1 with TRBJ2-7, with TRBD1 identical over 8 bases. This CDR3 contains 14 residues. The junction had 6 bases not matched to a gene; V was cut back by 4 bases and J by 1 base. Germline V gene sequence: CDR1 DFQATT, CDR2 SNEGSKA (reference sequence). For the CDR3, the DNA is TGCAGTGCTACCGGACAGGGTTCATCCTACGAGCAGTACTTC. Its translation: CSATGQGSSYEQYF.

In DNA form, the CDR3 reads TGTGCCAGCAGCCAAGGGCTACTAGCGGGAGGGAAGGACGAGCAGTACTTC. Translation gives CASSQGLLAGGKDEQYF. The J gene is TRBJ2-7, the V gene TRBV3-1; TRBD2 matches at 13 bases. Germline CDR1 reads LGHDT; CDR2 reads YNNKEL (reference sequence). V trimming: 1 base; J trimming: 5 bases; junction bases outside the gene matches: 8. This CDR3 has 17 amino acids.

The CDR3, as DNA: TGTGCCAGCAGCTTAAGACTAGCGGGGAAAAGCGATACGCAGTATTTT. This encodes CASSLRLAGKSDTQYF. V is TRBV7-3 and J is TRBJ2-3, with 11 positions matching TRBD2. The CDR3 has 16 amino acids. CDR1 and CDR2 (germline): SGHTA, FQGTGA. J gave up 6 bases and V 1 base, and 6 bases lay outside the gene matches.

With respect to this clonotype: At one of its ends the junction is not consistent with the germline gene, which may arise from a read error. The chain combines TRBV20-1 with TRBJ2-3, with TRBD2 identical over 11 bases. CDR1 DFQATT and CDR2 SNEGSKA come from the germline V gene (reference sequence). The CDR3 contains 16 residues. CDR3 nucleotide sequence: TGCTGTGCTAGACCCTCACTAGCGGGAGTAACAGATACGCAGTATTTT. The encoded protein is CCARPSLAGVTDTQYF.

V and J are TRBV29-1 and TRBJ2-2; 10 positions agree with TRBD1. The V and J ends lost 7 bases and 7 bases, in that order; junction bases with no gene match: 3. Germline V gene data show CDR1 as SQVTM and CDR2 as ANQGSEA. The CDR3 totals 12 residues. The CDR3 DNA follows: TGCAGCGGAGACAGGGGGCACGGGGAGCTGTTTTTT. This translates into CSGDRGHGELFF.

J is TRBJ2-7 and V is TRBV29-1, with 7 positions matching TRBD1. The germline V gene has CDR1 SQVTM and CDR2 ANQGSEA. With V trimmed by 4 bases and J by 4 bases, 7 bases remained unmatched. CDR3 length equals 13 residues. CDR3 in amino acids: CSVVVTGRYEQYF. CDR3 in DNA: TGCAGCGTTGTTGTGACAGGGCGGTACGAGCAGTACTTC.

The rearrangement uses TRBV30 and TRBJ1-2; weak D call: TRBD1 (5 bases). CDR3 length: 13 amino acids. Germline values: CDR1 GTSNPN, CDR2 SVGIG (reference sequence). Trimming took 3 bases from V and 6 from J, leaving 14 bases between them. CDR3 amino acids: CAWSGWGGDGYTF. For the CDR3, the DNA is TGTGCCTGGAGCGGTTGGGGCGGAGATGGCTACACCTTC. Complete variable domain (other parts from reference TRBV30 and TRBJ1-2): SQTIHQWPATLVQPVGSPLSLECTVEGTSNPNLYWYRQAAGRGLQLLFYSVGIGQISSEVPQNLSASRPQDRQFILSSKKLLLSDSGFYLCAWSGWGGDGYTFGSGTRLTVV.

The rearrangement uses TRBV24-1 and TRBJ2-1; D gene unclear. V lost 4 bases to trimming and J lost 7 bases, with 4 bases between them. The CDR3 extends over 11 amino acids. The germline gives CDR1 KGHDR, CDR2 SFDVKD. CDR3 DNA sequence: TGTGCCACCAGTGACACGAATGAGCAGTTCTTC. Protein sequence: CATSDTNEQFF.

This chain links TRBV9 with TRBJ2-5; 10 bases agree with TRBD1. The V gene end was trimmed by 4 bases and the J gene end by 5 bases; junction bases not matched to a gene: 8. This CDR3 region has 15 residues. Germline CDR1 reads SGDLS; CDR2 reads YYNGEE. The CDR3 region is CASSLRTGGLETQYF. The CDR3 DNA reads TGTGCCAGCAGCCTACGGACAGGGGGGTTGGAGACCCAGTACTTC.

The chain links TRBV4-1 to TRBJ2-3, with D unresolved. Germline CDR1 is MGHRA and CDR2 is YSYEKL. V dropped 2 bases and J dropped 0 bases, with 9 bases sitting between them. CDR3 size: 15 residues. The CDR3 is CASSQLISSTDTQYF. CDR3 DNA sequence: TGCGCCAGCAGCCAACTTATCTCTAGCACAGATACGCAGTATTTT.

V and J are TRBV15 and TRBJ2-1; 10 bases are a match to TRBD2. J was trimmed by 0 bases and V by 5 bases; bases with no gene match: 4. This CDR3 has 16 amino acids. Germline V gene data show CDR1 as LNHNV and CDR2 as YYDKDF (reference sequence). The CDR3 protein is CATSGKRGGSYNEQFF. The CDR3 DNA sequence: TGTGCCACCAGCGGGAAGCGGGGGGGCTCCTACAATGAGCAGTTCTTC. Variable domain in full (rest from reference TRBV15 and TRBJ2-1): DAMVIQNPRYQVTQFGKPVTLSCSQTLNHNVMYWYQQKSSQAPKLLFHYYDKDFNNEADTPDNFQSRRPNTSFCFLDIRSPGLGDTAMYLCATSGKRGGSYNEQFFGPGTRLTVL.

The J gene is TRBJ2-7, the V gene TRBV27; D is possibly TRBD2 (6 bases). This CDR3 has 14 residues. Germline CDR1 is MNHEY and CDR2 is SMNVEV (reference sequence). V was clipped by 3 bases and J by 2 bases, with 11 bases between them. CDR3 in amino acids: CASSFMGLPYEQYF. Written as DNA, the CDR3 is TGTGCCAGCAGTTTCATGGGACTCCCCTACGAGCAGTACTTC.

CDR3 region: CASKRQGVASNYGYTF. CDR3 bases: TGTGCCAGCAAAAGACAAGGGGTGGCCAGCAACTATGGCTACACCTTC. V and J are TRBV6-1 and TRBJ1-2; maybe TRBD1 (5 bases). Looked up from germline, CDR1 is MNHNS and CDR2 is SASEGT. The V end was cut by 7 bases, the J end by 2 bases, with 20 bases between. CDR3 length equals 16 residues.

In nucleotides, the CDR3 is TGTGCCAGCTCACCAATCGGGCAGGGGATTCAGTACTTC. Translation gives CASSPIGQGIQYF. The chain links TRBV18 to TRBJ2-4; maybe TRBD1 (6 bases). Trimming removed 2 bases at V and 10 bases at J, with 12 bases between. CDR3 length equals 13 residues. Germline V gene data show CDR1 as KGHSH and CDR2 as LQKENI.